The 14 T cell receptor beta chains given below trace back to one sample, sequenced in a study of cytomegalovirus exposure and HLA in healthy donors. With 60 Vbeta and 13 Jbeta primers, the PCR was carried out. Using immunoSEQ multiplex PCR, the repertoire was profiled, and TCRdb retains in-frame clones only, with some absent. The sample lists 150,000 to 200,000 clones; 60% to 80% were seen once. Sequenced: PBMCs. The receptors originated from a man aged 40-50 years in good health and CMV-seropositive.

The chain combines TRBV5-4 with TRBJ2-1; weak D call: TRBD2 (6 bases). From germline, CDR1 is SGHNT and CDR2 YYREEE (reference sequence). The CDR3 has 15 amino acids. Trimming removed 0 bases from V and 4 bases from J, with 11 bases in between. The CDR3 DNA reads TGTGCCAGCAGCTTGGCGGGGACTGGGTACAATGAGCAGTTCTTC. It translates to CASSLAGTGYNEQFF.

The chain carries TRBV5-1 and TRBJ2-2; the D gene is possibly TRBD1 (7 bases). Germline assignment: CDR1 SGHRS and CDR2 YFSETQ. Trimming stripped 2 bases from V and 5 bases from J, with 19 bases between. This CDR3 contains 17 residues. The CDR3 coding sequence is TGCGCCAGCAGCTTTGGAGGGGTGACAGGGAAGACCGGGGAGCTGTTTTTT. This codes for CASSFGGVTGKTGELFF.

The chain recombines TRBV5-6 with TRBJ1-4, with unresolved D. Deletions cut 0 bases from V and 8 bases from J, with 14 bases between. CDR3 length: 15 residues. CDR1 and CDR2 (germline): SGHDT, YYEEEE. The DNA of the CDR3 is TGTGCCAGCAGCTTGGCGGAGGGTGTTGACGAAAAACTGTTTTTT. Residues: CASSLAEGVDEKLFF.

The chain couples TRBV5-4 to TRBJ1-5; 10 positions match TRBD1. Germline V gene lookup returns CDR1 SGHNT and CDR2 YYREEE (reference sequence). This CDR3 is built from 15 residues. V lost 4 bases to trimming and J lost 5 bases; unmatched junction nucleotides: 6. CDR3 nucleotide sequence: TGTGCCAGCAGCCGGGACAGGGGATATCATCAGCCCCAGCATTTT. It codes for CASSRDRGYHQPQHF.

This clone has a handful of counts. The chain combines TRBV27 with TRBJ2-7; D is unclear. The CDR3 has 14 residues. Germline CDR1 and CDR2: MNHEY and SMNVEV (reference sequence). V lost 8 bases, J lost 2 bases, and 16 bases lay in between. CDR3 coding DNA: TGTGCCAGCTCCCAAATGGGCCTACCCTACGAGCAGTACTTC. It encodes CASSQMGLPYEQYF.

The CDR3 nucleotides are TGTGCCAGCCCCCCTAATAGCGGGAGTGGGGAGACCCAGTACTTC. Translation: CASPPNSGSGETQYF. This chain links TRBV6-1 with TRBJ2-5; 9 bases match TRBD2. In germline, CDR1 is MNHNS, CDR2 SASEGT. The CDR3 extends over 15 amino acids. V shed 8 bases and J 5 bases; nucleotides not matched to a gene: 12.

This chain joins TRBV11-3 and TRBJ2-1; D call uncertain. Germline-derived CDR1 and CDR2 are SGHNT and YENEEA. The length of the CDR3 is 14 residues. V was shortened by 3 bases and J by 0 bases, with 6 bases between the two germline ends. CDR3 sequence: CASSFSSSYNEQFF. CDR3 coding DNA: TGTGCCAGCAGCTTCTCTAGCTCCTACAATGAGCAGTTCTTC.

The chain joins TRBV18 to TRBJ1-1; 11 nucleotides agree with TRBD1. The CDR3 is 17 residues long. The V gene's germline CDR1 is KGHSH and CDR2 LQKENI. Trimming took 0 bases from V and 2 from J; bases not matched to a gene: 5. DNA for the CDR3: TGTGCCAGCTCACCACCCGGGACAGGGGGTCCCAACACTGAAGCTTTCTTT. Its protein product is CASSPPGTGGPNTEAFF.

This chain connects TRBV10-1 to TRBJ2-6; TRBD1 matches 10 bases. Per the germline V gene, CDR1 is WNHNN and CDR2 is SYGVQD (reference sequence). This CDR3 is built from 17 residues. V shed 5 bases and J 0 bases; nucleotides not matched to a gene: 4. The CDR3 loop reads CASSPGQGLSGANVLTF. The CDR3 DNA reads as TGCGCCAGCAGTCCGGGACAGGGGCTCTCTGGGGCCAACGTCCTGACTTTC.

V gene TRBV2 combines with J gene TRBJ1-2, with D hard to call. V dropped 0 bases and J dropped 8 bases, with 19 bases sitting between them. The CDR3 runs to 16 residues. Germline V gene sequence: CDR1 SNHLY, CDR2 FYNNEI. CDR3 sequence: CASSEAPLMGGFGYTF. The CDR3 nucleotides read TGTGCCAGCAGTGAAGCTCCCCTTATGGGAGGGTTCGGCTACACCTTC.

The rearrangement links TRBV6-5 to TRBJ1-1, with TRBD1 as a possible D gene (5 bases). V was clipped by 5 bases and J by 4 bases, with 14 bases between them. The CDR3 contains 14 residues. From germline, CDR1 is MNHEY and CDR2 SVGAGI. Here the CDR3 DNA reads TGTGCCAGCAGTCGAATCCTTAGGGGCACTGAAGCTTTCTTT. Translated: CASSRILRGTEAFF.

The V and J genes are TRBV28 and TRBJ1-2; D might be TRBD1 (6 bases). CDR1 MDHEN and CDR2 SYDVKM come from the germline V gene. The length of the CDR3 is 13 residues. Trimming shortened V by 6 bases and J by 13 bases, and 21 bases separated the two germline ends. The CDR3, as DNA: TGTGCCAGCAGCCTACAGGGCTTGGAACCTATCACCTTC. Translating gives CASSLQGLEPITF.

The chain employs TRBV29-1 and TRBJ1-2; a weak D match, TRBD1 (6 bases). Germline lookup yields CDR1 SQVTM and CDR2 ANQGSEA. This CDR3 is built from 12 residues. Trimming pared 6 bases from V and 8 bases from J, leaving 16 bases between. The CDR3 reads CSVQLAGDGYTF. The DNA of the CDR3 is TGCAGCGTGCAACTGGCAGGGGACGGCTACACCTTC.

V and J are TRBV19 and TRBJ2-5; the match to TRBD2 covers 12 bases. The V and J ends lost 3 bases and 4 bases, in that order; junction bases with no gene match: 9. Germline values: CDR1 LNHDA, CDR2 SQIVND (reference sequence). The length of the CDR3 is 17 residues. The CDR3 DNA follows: TGTGCCAGTAGTATTGGTCGAGGACTAGCGGGGTTAGAGACCCAGTACTTC. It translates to CASSIGRGLAGLETQYF. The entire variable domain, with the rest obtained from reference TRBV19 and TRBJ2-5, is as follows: DGGITQSPKYLFRKEGQNVTLSCEQNLNHDAMYWYRQDPGQGLRLIYYSQIVNDFQKGDIAEGYSVSREKKESFPLTVTSAQKNPTAFYLCASSIGRGLAGLETQYFGPGTRLLVL.